What follows is one TCR beta chain and its context. Its antigen is currently unknown. The sample comes from a study of cytomegalovirus exposure and HLA in healthy donors. The CDR3 extends over 14 amino acids. Trimming removed 2 bases from V and 10 bases from J, with 16 bases in between. Germline lookup yields CDR1 SGHAT and CDR2 FQNNGV. PCR involved 60 Vbeta and 13 Jbeta primers. Methods used by the authors: The count from a later analysis was 79 million or so unique TCR beta chains, around 11 million of them shared. The protocol was immunoSEQ multiplex PCR, while the TCRdb copy is restricted to in-frame clones and leaves out a portion. Clone size and the V and J calls come from that table; the DNA yielded D and trimming. Here the sample spans about 110,000 clones, roughly three quarters being singletons. General study findings and limits: Rare sequences made up most TCRs, while some public TCRs were found in many donors. A later analysis associated around 17,000 TCR beta sequences with HLA alleles at a 0.05 false discovery rate. An analysis done earlier found most TCR beta V segments productive about 87% or about 30% of the time.

This sequence was found in a man aged 30 to 39 in good health and CMV-seropositive. The genes are TRBV11-2 and TRBJ2-3; maybe TRBD2 (7 bases). Sequences were obtained from PBMCs. The CDR3 reads CASSLRSGGGSQYF. For the CDR3, the DNA is TGTGCCAGCAGCTTAAGGTCCGGCGGGGGCTCGCAGTATTTT.